This entry lists 22 T cell receptor beta chains sequenced from one sample in a study of T cell clonality in common variable immunodeficiency. The protocol was immunoSEQ multiplex PCR, while the TCRdb copy is restricted to in-frame clones and leaves out a portion. This repertoire holds approximately 50,000 clones, and none appear only once. Sequencing input: peripheral blood mononuclear cells. Receptors were obtained from a person aged 18 to 69 in good health.

This clone was counted many times. The CDR3 end is not reached by the read, which stops 3 residues before it; the germline J gene fills it in. The V gene is TRBV7-9, the J gene TRBJ1-1; no clear D gene. In germline, CDR1 is SEHNR, CDR2 FQNEAQ (reference sequence). The CDR3 extends over 13 amino acids. Trimming shortened V by 1 base and J by 3 bases, and 6 bases separated the two germline ends. The CDR3 reads CASSLGSDTEAFF. The part of the CDR3 DNA that was read is TGTGCCAGCAGCTTAGGTTCAGACACTGAA.

In this sample, this clone turned up many times. The read falls 3 residues short of the CDR3 end, and the missing part is taken from the germline J gene. This chain connects TRBV28 to TRBJ2-2, with a weak D call TRBD1 (5 bases). CDR1 and CDR2 from the germline V gene are MDHEN and SYDVKM. The V end lost 6 bases, the J end lost 10 bases, and 21 bases lay between the germline ends. This CDR3 spans 15 amino acids. CDR3 DNA, as far as it was read: TGTGCCAGCAGCCCCGGACATCTCAGAAAGAAGGAG. Translation: CASSPGHLRKKE. From start to end, the CDR3 is CASSPGHLRKKELFF.

This clone has a count of ten or more. The read ends 3 residues shy of where the CDR3 ends; the end is completed using the germline J gene. The chain combines TRBV6-1 with TRBJ1-5, with TRBD1 matching 10 bases. The CDR3 runs 16 residues. V lost 3 bases, J lost 4 bases, and 6 bases stayed unmatched. CDR1 and CDR2 from the germline V gene are MNHNS and SASEGT. CDR3 protein: CASSDWDRGPNQPQHF. The sequenced CDR3 bases are TGTGCCAGCAGTGATTGGGACAGGGGACCGAATCAGCCC.

This clone occurred many times. The missing CDR3 end, 3 residues past where the read stops, is filled in from the germline J gene. V is TRBV19 and J is TRBJ2-5; 8 nucleotides align to TRBD1. The CDR3 totals 16 residues. The germline gives CDR1 LNHDA, CDR2 SQIVND (reference sequence). V trimming: 3 bases; J trimming: 4 bases; junction bases outside the gene matches: 10. CDR3 DNA (partial): TGTGCCAGTAGTATTGGAGGACAGGGCTCCGGAGAGACC. Translated, it gives CASSIGGQGSGET. The full-length CDR3 reads as CASSIGGQGSGETQYF.

This clone came up a few times. The sequenced fragment ends 3 residues before the CDR3 boundary, so the rest is inferred from the germline J gene. The chain links TRBV7-2 to TRBJ2-4, with 8 bases that match TRBD1. Germline V gene data show CDR1 as SGHTA and CDR2 as FQGNSA. The CDR3 sequence is 14 residues long. CDR3 DNA, as far as it was read: TGTGCCAGCAGCTCCGACAGGGGTAACTATGGT. Translated: CASSSDRGNYG. The entire CDR3 sequence reads CASSSDRGNYGQYF.

This clone was counted between two and nine times. The CDR3 goes on 3 residues after the read ends, and that part is filled in from the germline J gene. This sequence joins TRBV11-2 and TRBJ1-1; 7 bases map to TRBD1. The length of the CDR3 is 15 residues. Germline V gives CDR1 SGHAT, CDR2 FQNNGV. V shed 0 bases and J 1 base; nucleotides not matched to a gene: 2. This CDR3 reads CASSLENRGNTEAFF. CDR3 bases read: TGTGCCAGCAGCTTAGAGAACAGGGGGAACACTGAA.

Ten or more counts support this clone. The read ends 3 residues shy of where the CDR3 ends; the end is completed using the germline J gene. The chain has TRBV30 and TRBJ2-1, with 9 bases aligning to TRBD1. Germline V gives CDR1 GTSNPN, CDR2 SVGIG (reference sequence). The CDR3 runs 14 residues. The ends lost 5 bases at V and 5 bases at J; junction bases unmatched: 7. The CDR3 sequence: CAWRRQGDHNEQFF. The covered CDR3 bases are TGTGCCTGGCGACGACAGGGGGATCACAATGAG.

This clone was observed at least ten times. The observed sequence ends 3 residues before the CDR3 terminus, with the missing tail filled in from the germline J gene. The J gene is TRBJ2-5, the V gene TRBV13; the match to TRBD2 covers 7 bases. Per the germline V gene, CDR1 is PRHDT and CDR2 is FYEKMQ (reference sequence). The CDR3 covers 13 residues. Trimming cost V 4 bases and J 2 bases; bases outside gene matches: 1. Partial CDR3 DNA: TGTGCCAGCAGCTGGGGGGGACAAGAGACC. Residues: CASSWGGQET. The full CDR3 protein reads CASSWGGQETQYF.

This clone was seen a handful of times. The observed sequence ends 3 residues before the CDR3 terminus, with the missing tail filled in from the germline J gene. The rearrangement joins TRBV6-1 to TRBJ1-4; D possibly corresponds to TRBD1 (5 bases). The CDR3 consists of 16 residues. Germline assignment: CDR1 MNHNS and CDR2 SASEGT. The chain's CDR3 is CASSEGASSGANVLFF. Incomplete CDR3 DNA: TGTGCCAGCAGTGAAGGGGCGAGCTCTGGGGCCAACGTA.

This clone was found many times. The read ends 3 residues before the CDR3 terminus; that terminus is restored from the germline J gene. This chain links TRBV20-1 with TRBJ2-3, with 8 nucleotides matching TRBD1. The CDR3 consists of 16 residues. Germline loops: CDR1 DFQATT, CDR2 SNEGSKA (reference sequence). CDR3 loop: CSASRQGRWDNQPQYF. CDR3 DNA (partial): TGCAGTGCTTCCCGACAGGGGAGGTGGGACAATCAGCCG.

This clone was recorded at least ten times. Read coverage stops 3 residues before the CDR3 terminus; the germline J gene supplies the remainder. The chain employs TRBV20-1 and TRBJ1-5; 10 nucleotides match TRBD1. Germline assignment: CDR1 DFQATT and CDR2 SNEGSKA (reference sequence). CDR3 length equals 15 residues. The J segment lost 6 bases and the V segment lost 6 bases, leaving 11 bases of the junction unmatched. The sequenced CDR3 bases are TGCAGTGCAACGATCCGGGACAGGGGAGGTCAGCCC. Amino acids: CSATIRDRGGQP. Given in full, the CDR3 is CSATIRDRGGQPQHF.

This clone was seen at least ten times. With the read ending 3 residues before the CDR3 end, the germline J gene is used to fill in that end. This chain links TRBV18 with TRBJ1-5; 7 nucleotides line up with TRBD1. The CDR3 runs to 15 residues. With 2 bases clipped from V and 5 bases from J, the junction kept 6 bases outside the gene matches. Germline loops: CDR1 KGHSH, CDR2 LQKENI. The CDR3 loop is CASSPGRDSDQPQHF. The sequenced part of the CDR3 DNA is TGTGCCAGCTCACCAGGACGGGACAGTGATCAGCCC.

Ten or more counts support this clone. The read stops 3 residues short of the end of the CDR3; the missing end is completed from the germline J gene. The rearrangement uses TRBV18 and TRBJ2-3, with TRBD2 matching 8 bases. From germline, CDR1 is KGHSH and CDR2 LQKENI. Losses at the gene ends were 5 bases for V and 2 bases for J; bases not matched to a gene: 6. This CDR3 contains 15 residues. The CDR3 loop is CASSSPGLVTDTQYF. Incomplete CDR3 DNA: TGTGCCAGCTCATCCCCGGGACTAGTCACAGATACG.

This clone has a count of ten or more. The read terminates 3 residues ahead of where the CDR3 ends, so the germline J gene completes it. The chain carries TRBV7-3 and TRBJ2-1; 8 nucleotides line up with TRBD2. Germline CDR1 reads SGHTA; CDR2 reads FQGTGA. V shed 4 bases and J 4 bases; nucleotides not matched to a gene: 6. The CDR3 is made up of 15 amino acids. CDR3 protein: CASSSGGDQYNEQFF. The covered CDR3 bases are TGTGCCAGCAGCTCCGGGGGGGACCAATACAATGAG.

This clone was seen a few times. A much larger clone is a single base away; this may be a read error. The read ends 3 residues early relative to the CDR3; the germline J gene fills the gap. The chain uses TRBV2 and TRBJ2-7, with D possibly matching TRBD2 (6 bases). The CDR3 extends over 13 amino acids. Germline values: CDR1 SNHLY, CDR2 FYNNEI. Deletions cut 11 bases from V and 6 bases from J, with 20 bases between. The DNA read from the CDR3 is TGTGCCCCCCGACTAGGACCCACGACCGAG. It codes for CAPRLGPTTE. The entire CDR3 is CAPRLGPTTEQYF.

This clone was recorded at least ten times. The DNA ends 3 residues before the CDR3 does, and the rest of the CDR3 is filled in from the germline J gene. The rearrangement joins TRBV7-7 to TRBJ2-3; D possibly corresponds to TRBD1 (5 bases). Germline-derived CDR1 and CDR2 are SSHAT and FNYEAQ (reference sequence). The CDR3 runs to 13 residues. V lost 1 base, J lost 6 bases, and 8 bases lay in between. The covered CDR3 bases are TGTGCCAGCAGCTTAGTCCCAGGGGATACG. Translated: CASSLVPGDT. The full CDR3 reads CASSLVPGDTQYF. Variable domain in full (rest from reference TRBV7-7 and TRBJ2-3): GAGVSQSPRYKVTKRGQDVTLRCDPISSHATLYWYQQALGQGPEFLTYFNYEAQPDKSGLPSDRFSAERPEGSISTLTIQRTEQRDSAMYRCASSLVPGDTQYFGPGTRLTVL.

This clone showed up many times. Read sequence stops 3 residues before the CDR3 end, and the germline J gene provides the missing end. V gene TRBV5-4 combines with J gene TRBJ2-2; D may correspond to TRBD1 or TRBD2 (5 bases each). This CDR3 is 15 amino acids long. The V gene's germline CDR1 is SGHNT and CDR2 YYREEE (reference sequence). Trimming pared 0 bases from V and 1 base from J, leaving 7 bases between. The CDR3 protein is CASSLGGVNTGELFF. Partial CDR3 DNA: TGTGCCAGCAGCTTGGGAGGGGTGAACACCGGGGAG.

There are many counts of this clone. The read ends 3 residues before the CDR3 terminus; that terminus is restored from the germline J gene. The chain is built from TRBV4-1 and TRBJ2-7; 7 nucleotides match TRBD1. CDR1 MGHRA and CDR2 YSYEKL come from the germline V gene. The V segment lost 0 bases and the J segment 1 base; nucleotides outside the gene matches: 6. The CDR3 totals 16 residues. Partial CDR3 DNA: TGCGCCAGCAGCCAAGATAACAGGGGTGAATCCTACGAG. Its translation is CASSQDNRGESYE. In full, the CDR3 reads CASSQDNRGESYEQYF.

In its sample, this clone was seen many times. The sequence runs out 3 residues before the end of the CDR3; the remainder is reconstructed from the germline J gene. The V call is TRBV18, the J call TRBJ2-3, with 9 bases identical to TRBD1. Germline CDR1 and CDR2: KGHSH and LQKENI. The ends lost 5 bases at V and 4 bases at J; junction bases unmatched: 10. The CDR3 loop spans 16 amino acids. The CDR3 here is CASSALDRGGSDTQYF. CDR3 DNA, as far as it was read: TGTGCCAGCTCAGCCCTGGACAGGGGCGGATCAGATACG.

This clone has a count of ten or more. The observed sequence ends 3 residues before the CDR3 terminus, with the missing tail filled in from the germline J gene. V and J are TRBV7-2 and TRBJ2-5; the match to TRBD1 covers 7 bases. V shed 2 bases, J shed 5 bases, and the junction held 8 bases outside the gene matches. Germline CDR1 SGHTA, CDR2 FQGNSA. The CDR3 loop spans 15 amino acids. The CDR3 is CASSLSGTEDETQYF. The DNA read from the CDR3 is TGTGCCAGCAGCTTATCCGGGACAGAGGATGAGACC.

This clone was seen at least ten times. Sequencing ends 3 residues short of the CDR3 end; the germline J gene provides the rest. The rearrangement joins TRBV20-1 to TRBJ2-1, with 11 bases identical to TRBD2. Per germline, CDR1 DFQATT and CDR2 SNEGSKA (reference sequence). CDR3 size: 11 residues. The V segment lost 7 bases and the J segment 7 bases; nucleotides outside the gene matches: 0. CDR3 sequence reads: CSGLAGNEQFF. The part of the CDR3 DNA that was read is TGCAGTGGACTAGCGGGAAATGAG.

This clone was recorded many times. This CDR3 is CASSEGQTEAFF. The part of the CDR3 DNA that was read is TGTGCCAGCAGTGAAGGCCAGACTGAA. This chain joins TRBV2 and TRBJ1-1; D gene uncertain. The sequenced fragment ends 3 residues before the CDR3 boundary, so the rest is inferred from the germline J gene. This CDR3 contains 12 residues. V gave up 1 base and J gave up 5 bases, with 5 bases separating them. Germline V gives CDR1 SNHLY, CDR2 FYNNEI. The entire variable domain, with the rest obtained from reference TRBV2 and TRBJ1-1, is as follows: EPEVTQTPSHQVTQMGQEVILRCVPISNHLYFYWYRQILGQKVEFLVSFYNNEISEKSEIFDDQFSVERPDGSNFTLKIRSTKLEDSAMYFCASSEGQTEAFFGQGTRLTVV.